This T cell receptor beta chain was obtained from a study of CD8+ T cells in alopecia areata. cDNA reverse transcribed from extracted RNA served as the sequencing template. Repertoires were generated with immunoSEQ multiplex PCR, while TCRdb's copy carries only in-frame clones and drops some. The sample contains 93,000 or so clones, approximately 52% of which appear only once. This clone was seen only a few times. The antigen is unknown. General study findings and limits: Scalp samples also contribute reads from the resident alphabeta T cells found in normal skin. Clonality was higher in lesional than normal scalp, especially in alopecia totalis/universalis.

This TCR was recovered from a human donor in good health. Source material: CD4+ T cells sorted from blood.

This CDR3 reads CASSPYSRGSSYEQYF. In DNA form, the CDR3 reads TGTGCCAGCAGCCCCTACTCGCGGGGTAGCTCCTACGAGCAGTACTTC. The chain joins TRBV7-6 to TRBJ2-7; perhaps TRBD2 as D (6 bases). Looked up from germline, CDR1 is SGHVS and CDR2 is FNYEAQ. V was cut by 5 bases and J by 0 bases, with 17 bases left in between. The CDR3 runs 16 residues.